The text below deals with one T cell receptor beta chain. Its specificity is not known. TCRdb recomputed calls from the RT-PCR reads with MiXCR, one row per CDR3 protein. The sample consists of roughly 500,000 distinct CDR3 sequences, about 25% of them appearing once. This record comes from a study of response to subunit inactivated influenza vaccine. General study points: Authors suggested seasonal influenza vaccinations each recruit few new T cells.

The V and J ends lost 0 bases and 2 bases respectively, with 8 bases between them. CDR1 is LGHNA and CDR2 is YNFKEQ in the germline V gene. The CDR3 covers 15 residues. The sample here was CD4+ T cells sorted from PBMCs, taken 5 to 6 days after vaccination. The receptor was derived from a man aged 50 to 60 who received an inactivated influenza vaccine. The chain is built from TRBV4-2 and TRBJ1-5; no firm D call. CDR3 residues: CASSQETKGNQPQHF. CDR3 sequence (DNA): TGTGCCAGCAGCCAAGAAACGAAGGGCAATCAGCCCCAGCATTTT.